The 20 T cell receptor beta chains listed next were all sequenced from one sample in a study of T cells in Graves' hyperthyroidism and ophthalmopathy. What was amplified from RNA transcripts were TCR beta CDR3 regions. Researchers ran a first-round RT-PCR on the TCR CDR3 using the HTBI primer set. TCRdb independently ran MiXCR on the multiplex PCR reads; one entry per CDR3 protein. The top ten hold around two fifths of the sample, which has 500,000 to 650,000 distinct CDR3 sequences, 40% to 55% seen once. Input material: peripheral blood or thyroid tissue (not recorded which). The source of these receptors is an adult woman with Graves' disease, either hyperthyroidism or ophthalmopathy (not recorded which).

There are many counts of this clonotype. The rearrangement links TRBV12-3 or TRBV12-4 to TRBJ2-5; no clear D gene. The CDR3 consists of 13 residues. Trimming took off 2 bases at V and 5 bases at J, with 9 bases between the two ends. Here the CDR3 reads CASSLRSRETQYF. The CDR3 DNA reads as TGTGCCAGCAGTTTAAGGAGCCGGGAGACCCAGTACTTC.

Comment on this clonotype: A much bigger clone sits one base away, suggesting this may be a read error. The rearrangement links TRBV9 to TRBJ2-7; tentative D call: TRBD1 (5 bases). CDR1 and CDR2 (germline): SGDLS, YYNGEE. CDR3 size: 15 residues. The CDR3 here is CVSSVLSRGLYEQYF. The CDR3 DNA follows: TGTGTCAGCAGCGTCCTCTCTAGGGGATTATACGAGCAGTACTTC. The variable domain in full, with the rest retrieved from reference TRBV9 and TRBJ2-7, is DSGVTQTPKHLITATGQRVTLRCSPRSGDLSVYWYQQSLDQGLQFLIQYYNGEERAKGNILERFSAQQFPDLHSELNLSSLELGDSALYFCVSSVLSRGLYEQYFGPGTRLTVT.

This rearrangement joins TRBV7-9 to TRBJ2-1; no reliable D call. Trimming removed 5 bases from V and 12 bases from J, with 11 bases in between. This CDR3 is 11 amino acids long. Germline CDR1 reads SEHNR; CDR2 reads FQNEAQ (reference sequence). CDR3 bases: TGTGCCAGCAGCCAACAAGTAGCGCAGTTCTTC. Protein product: CASSQQVAQFF.

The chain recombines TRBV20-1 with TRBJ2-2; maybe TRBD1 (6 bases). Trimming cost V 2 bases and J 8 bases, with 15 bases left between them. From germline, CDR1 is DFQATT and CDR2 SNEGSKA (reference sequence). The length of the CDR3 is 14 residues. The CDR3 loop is CSARLDRSAGELFF. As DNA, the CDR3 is TGCAGTGCTAGATTGGACAGATCAGCAGGGGAGCTGTTTTTT.

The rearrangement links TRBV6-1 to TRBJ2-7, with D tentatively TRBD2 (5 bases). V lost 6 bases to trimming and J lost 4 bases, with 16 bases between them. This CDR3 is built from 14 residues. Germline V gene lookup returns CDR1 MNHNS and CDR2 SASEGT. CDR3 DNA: TGTGCCAGCAGAAAGACCGGGGATGGGTACGAGCAGTACTTC. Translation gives CASRKTGDGYEQYF.

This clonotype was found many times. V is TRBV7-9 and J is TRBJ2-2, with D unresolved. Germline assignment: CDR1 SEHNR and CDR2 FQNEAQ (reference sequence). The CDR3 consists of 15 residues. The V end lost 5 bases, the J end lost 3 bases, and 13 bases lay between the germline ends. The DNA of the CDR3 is TGTGCCAGCAGCCCCCGGATTCCCGACACCGGGGAGCTGTTTTTT. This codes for CASSPRIPDTGELFF.

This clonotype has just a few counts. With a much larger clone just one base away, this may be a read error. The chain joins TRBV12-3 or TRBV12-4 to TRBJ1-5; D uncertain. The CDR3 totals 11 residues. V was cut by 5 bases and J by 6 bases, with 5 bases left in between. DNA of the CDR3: TGTGCCAGCAGTGAATCTCAGCCCCAGCATTTT. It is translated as CASSESQPQHF.

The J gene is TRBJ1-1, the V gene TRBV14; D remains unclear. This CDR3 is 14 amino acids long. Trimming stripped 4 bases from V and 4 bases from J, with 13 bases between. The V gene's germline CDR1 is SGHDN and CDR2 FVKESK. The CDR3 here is CASSPNMGSTEAFF. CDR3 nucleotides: TGTGCCAGCAGCCCGAACATGGGGTCCACTGAAGCTTTCTTT.

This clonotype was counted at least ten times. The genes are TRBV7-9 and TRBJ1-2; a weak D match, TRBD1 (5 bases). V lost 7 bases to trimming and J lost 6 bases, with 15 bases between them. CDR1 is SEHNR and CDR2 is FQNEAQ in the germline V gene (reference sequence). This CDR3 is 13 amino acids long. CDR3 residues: CASKSQGRHGYTF. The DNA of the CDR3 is TGTGCCAGCAAATCGCAGGGTCGTCATGGCTACACCTTC. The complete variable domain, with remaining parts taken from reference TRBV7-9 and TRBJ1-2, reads DTGVSQNPRHKITKRGQNVTFRCDPISEHNRLYWYRQTLGQGPEFLTYFQNEAQLEKSRLLSDRFSAERPKGSFSTLEIQRTEQGDSAMYLCASKSQGRHGYTFGSGTRLTVV.

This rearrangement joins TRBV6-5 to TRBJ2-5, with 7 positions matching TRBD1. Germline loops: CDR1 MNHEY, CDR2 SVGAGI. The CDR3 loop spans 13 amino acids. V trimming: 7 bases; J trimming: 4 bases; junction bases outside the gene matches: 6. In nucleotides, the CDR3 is TGTGCCAGCATCGACAGGGTGAGAGAGACCCAGTACTTC. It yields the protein CASIDRVRETQYF.

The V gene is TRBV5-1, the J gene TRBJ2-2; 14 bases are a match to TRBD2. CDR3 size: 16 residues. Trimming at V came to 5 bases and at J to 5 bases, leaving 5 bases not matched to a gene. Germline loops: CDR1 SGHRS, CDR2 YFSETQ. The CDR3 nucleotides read TGCGCCAGCAGAGGGACTAGCGGGAGCCCGACCGGGGAGCTGTTTTTT. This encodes CASRGTSGSPTGELFF.

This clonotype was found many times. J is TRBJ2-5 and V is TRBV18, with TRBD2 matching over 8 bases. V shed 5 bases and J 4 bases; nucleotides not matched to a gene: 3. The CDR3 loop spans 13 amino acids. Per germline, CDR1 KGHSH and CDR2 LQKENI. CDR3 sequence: CASSSTSAETQYF. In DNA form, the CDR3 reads TGTGCCAGCTCATCGACTAGCGCAGAGACCCAGTACTTC. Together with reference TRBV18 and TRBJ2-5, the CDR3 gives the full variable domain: NAGVMQNPRHLVRRRGQEARLRCSPMKGHSHVYWYRQLPEEGLKFMVYLQKENIIDESGMPKERFSAEFPKEGPSILRIQQVVRGDSAAYFCASSSTSAETQYFGPGTRLLVL.

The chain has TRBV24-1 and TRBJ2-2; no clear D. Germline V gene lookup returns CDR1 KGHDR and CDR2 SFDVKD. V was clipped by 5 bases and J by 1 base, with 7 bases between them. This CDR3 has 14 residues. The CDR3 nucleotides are TGTGCCACCAGTGGTCCCGGGAACACCGGGGAGCTGTTTTTT. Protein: CATSGPGNTGELFF.

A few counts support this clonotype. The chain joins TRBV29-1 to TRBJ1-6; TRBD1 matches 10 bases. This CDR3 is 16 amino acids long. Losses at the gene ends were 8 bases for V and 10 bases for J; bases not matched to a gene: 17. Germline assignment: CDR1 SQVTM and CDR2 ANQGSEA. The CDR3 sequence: CSFLYKRDRGRSPLHF. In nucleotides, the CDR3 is TGCAGCTTCCTATACAAACGGGACAGGGGAAGATCACCCCTCCACTTT.

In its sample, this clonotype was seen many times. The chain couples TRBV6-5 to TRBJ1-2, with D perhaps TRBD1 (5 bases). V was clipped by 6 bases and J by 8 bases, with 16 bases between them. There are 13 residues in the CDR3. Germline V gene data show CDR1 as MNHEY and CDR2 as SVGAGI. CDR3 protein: CASRPPGLEGYTF. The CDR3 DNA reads TGTGCCAGCAGACCCCCGGGACTAGAAGGCTACACCTTC.

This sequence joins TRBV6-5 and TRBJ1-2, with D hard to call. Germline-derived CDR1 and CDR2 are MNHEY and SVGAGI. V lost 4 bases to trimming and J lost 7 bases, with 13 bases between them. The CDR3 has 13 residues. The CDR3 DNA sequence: TGTGCCAGCAGTTTGGAGGGCTCTTCTGGCTACACCTTC. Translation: CASSLEGSSGYTF.

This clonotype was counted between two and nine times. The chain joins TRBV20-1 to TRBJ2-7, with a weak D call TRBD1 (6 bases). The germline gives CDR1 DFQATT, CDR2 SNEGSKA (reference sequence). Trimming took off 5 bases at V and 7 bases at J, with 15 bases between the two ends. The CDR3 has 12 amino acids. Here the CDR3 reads CSASPGTMEQYF. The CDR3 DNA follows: TGCAGTGCTTCCCCGGGGACAATGGAGCAGTACTTC.

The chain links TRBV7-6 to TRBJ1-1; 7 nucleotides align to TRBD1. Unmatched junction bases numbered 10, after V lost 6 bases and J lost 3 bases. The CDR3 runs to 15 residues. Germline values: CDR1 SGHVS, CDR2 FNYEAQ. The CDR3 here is CASSVHEGADTEAFF. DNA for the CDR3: TGTGCCAGCAGTGTCCACGAGGGGGCCGACACTGAAGCTTTCTTT.

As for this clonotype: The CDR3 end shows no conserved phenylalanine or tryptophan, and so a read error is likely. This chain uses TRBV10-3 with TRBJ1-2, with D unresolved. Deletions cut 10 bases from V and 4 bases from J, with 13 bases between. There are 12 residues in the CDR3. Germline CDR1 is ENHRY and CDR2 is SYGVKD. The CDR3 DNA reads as TGTGCCAGCTCACCAAAGAGCTATGGCTACACCCTC. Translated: CASSPKSYGYTL.

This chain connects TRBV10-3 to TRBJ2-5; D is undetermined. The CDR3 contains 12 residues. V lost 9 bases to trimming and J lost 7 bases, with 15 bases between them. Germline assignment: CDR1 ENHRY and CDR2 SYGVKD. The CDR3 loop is CAIASGSGTQYF. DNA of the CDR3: TGTGCCATAGCATCGGGCTCAGGGACCCAGTACTTC.